This T cell receptor (beta chain) was recovered during a study of read filtering for tumor transcriptome and immune sequencing. Study background: Whole-transcriptome libraries were prepared after DNase treatment. The study's findings and limits: About 80% of IR-seq clonotypes had a single read, yet these held roughly 3.3% of reads. IR-seq captured clonotypes deeper and more reliably than RNA-seq.

Per the germline V gene, CDR1 is SQVTM and CDR2 is ANQGSEA. V gave up 8 bases and J gave up 2 bases, with 5 bases separating them. The CDR3 totals 10 residues. This clonotype was seen at least ten times. Its antigen is currently unknown. From around 0.4 ug of RNA, a library with molecular barcoded alpha/delta and beta/gamma adaptors was made. One entry per CDR3 protein, called by TCRdb with MiXCR from the reads. The profile covers approximately 140,000 distinct CDR3 sequences, with about 13% appearing a single time and 7.5% to 10% taken by the ten largest. V is TRBV29-1 and J is TRBJ2-3; D ambiguous. Sequenced: a population of CD138-negative cells sorted from bone marrow. The clonotype comes from a donor at least 40 years old with multiple myeloma. The CDR3 reads CSSYTDTQYF. CDR3 in DNA: TGCAGCTCCTACACAGATACGCAGTATTTT.